This is a list of T cell receptor beta chains from one sample in a study of T cells in localized non-small cell lung cancer. Using immunoSEQ multiplex PCR, the repertoire was profiled, and TCRdb retains in-frame clones only, with some absent. This table holds about 41,000 clones, around 87% found once. Sequences were derived from peripheral blood, sampled before any cancer treatment. The receptor source for this set is a woman between 18 and 50 years old with stage III lung adenocarcinoma. CDR3s leave out the opening cysteine and the closing phenylalanine or tryptophan.

TRBJ1-1 TRBV29-1 SVEDIRGNTEAF
TRBJ1-1 TRBV19 ASSEQSGTEAF
TRBJ1-4 TRBV6-1 ASSGTGGNEKLF
TRBJ2-2 TRBV10-2 ASSENGGLGGELF
TRBJ2-1 TRBV9 ASSARTLGGEQF
TRBJ2-1 TRBV19 ASTLGGRYNSYNEQF
TRBJ2-1 TRBV19 ASRRGPNYNEQF
TRBJ2-3 TRBV5-1 ASSPSTGRTDTQY
TRBJ2-5 TRBV4-1 ASSLERRSRAQETQY
TRBJ1-2 TRBV29-1 SSLGQSNYGYT
TRBJ2-5 TRBV29-1 SVEWAGGFETQY
TRBJ1-1 TRBV11-1 ASRPRQGVSTEAF
TRBJ1-3 TRBV21-1 ASSKAKGTGGPRNTIY
TRBJ2-4 TRBV20-1 SAPRENIQY
TRBJ2-1 TRBV10-1 ASSESQGARNEQF
TRBJ2-2 TRBV5-6 ASSRDRLNTGELF